The TCR beta chain under discussion was sequenced for a study of blood T cell repertoires in COVID-19. Germline lookup yields CDR1 MDHEN and CDR2 SYDVKM. The V end was cut by 10 bases, the J end by 4 bases, with 19 bases between. The CDR3 has 14 amino acids. TCRdb's table, derived via immunoSEQ multiplex PCR, lists solely in-frame clones and lacks some. The table has 300,000 to 350,000 clones, roughly 87% seen once. This clone was seen just once. The chain has TRBV28 and TRBJ2-5; a weak D match, TRBD2 (6 bases). The TCR was taken from a woman aged 18-35 years who had recovered from COVID-19. Sequenced input: PBMCs or T cells enriched from blood (not recorded which). CDR3 sequence (DNA): TGTGCCACCCAATCCCCCCGGGGAGGAGAGACCCAGTACTTC. As protein: CATQSPRGGETQYF.